Shown below are 22 T cell receptor beta chains from a single sample sequenced in a study of blood T cell repertoires in COVID-19. Some clones are missing from TCRdb's copy, which holds only in-frame ones; the method was immunoSEQ multiplex PCR. This sample has about 370,000 clones, with about 89% found just once. Source material: peripheral blood. All receptors derive from a woman aged 25 to 45 with COVID-19, enrolled during active disease.

J is TRBJ2-5 and V is TRBV11-2; 11 nucleotides agree with TRBD2. CDR3 length equals 17 residues. V gave up 4 bases and J gave up 5 bases; unmatched junction bases: 12. Germline V gives CDR1 SGHAT, CDR2 FQNNGV. CDR3 coding DNA: TGTGCCAGCAGCTCCGGGACTAGCGGTTATCCATGGGAGACCCAGTACTTC. As protein: CASSSGTSGYPWETQYF. Supplemented by reference TRBV11-2 and TRBJ2-5, the full variable domain reads EAGVAQSPRYKIIEKRQSVAFWCNPISGHATLYWYQQILGQGPKLLIQFQNNGVVDDSQLPKDRFSAERLKGVDSTLKIQPAKLEDSAVYLCASSSGTSGYPWETQYFGPGTRLLVL.

The chain recombines TRBV4-1 with TRBJ2-4, with 7 bases identical to TRBD2. This CDR3 is 15 amino acids long. With V trimmed by 10 bases and J by 3 bases, 12 bases remained unmatched. CDR1 is MGHRA, CDR2 YSYEKL, per germline. Here the CDR3 reads CATRGEPWDKNIQYF. The DNA for the CDR3 is TGCGCCACCCGGGGGGAGCCCTGGGACAAAAACATTCAGTACTTC.

The genes are TRBV5-4 and TRBJ2-7; 8 nucleotides match TRBD2. Trimming cost V 4 bases and J 4 bases; bases outside gene matches: 10. CDR1 is SGHNT, CDR2 YYREEE, per germline (reference sequence). This CDR3 comprises 15 residues. The CDR3 region is CASSPSAGAKYEQYF. The CDR3 DNA reads as TGTGCCAGCAGCCCCTCAGCGGGAGCAAAGTACGAGCAGTACTTC.

The V gene is TRBV18, the J gene TRBJ2-7; D perhaps matches TRBD1 (6 bases). Trimming left V 3 bases short and J 1 base short, with 10 bases between. This CDR3 comprises 14 residues. CDR1 is KGHSH, CDR2 LQKENI, per germline. In DNA form, the CDR3 reads TGTGCCAGCTCACCCGACAGGAATTCCTACGAGCAGTACTTC. As protein: CASSPDRNSYEQYF.

The chain is built from TRBV27 and TRBJ2-1, with TRBD2 matching over 8 bases. Germline V gene data show CDR1 as MNHEY and CDR2 as SMNVEV (reference sequence). The V and J ends lost 0 bases and 5 bases, in that order; junction bases with no gene match: 3. CDR3 length: 15 amino acids. The CDR3 coding sequence is TGTGCCAGCAGTTTATCTAGCGGGGAAAACAATGAGCAGTTCTTC. It encodes CASSLSSGENNEQFF.

V usage is TRBV2 and J usage is TRBJ2-1; the match to TRBD2 covers 9 bases. V shed 4 bases and J 9 bases; nucleotides not matched to a gene: 4. The CDR3 has 13 residues. Germline V lookup: CDR1 SNHLY, CDR2 FYNNEI. This chain's CDR3 is CASSGGLAGEQFF. The CDR3, as DNA: TGTGCCAGCAGTGGGGGACTAGCAGGTGAGCAGTTCTTC.

The genes are TRBV2 and TRBJ1-1, with TRBD1 identical over 10 bases. The CDR3 has 13 amino acids. Germline values: CDR1 SNHLY, CDR2 FYNNEI. Germline trimming cut 7 bases from V and 6 bases from J; bases unmatched to any gene: 5. CDR3 DNA: TGTGCCAGCATTACCGGGACAGGGGCTGAAGCTTTCTTT. Its translation: CASITGTGAEAFF.

This rearrangement joins TRBV3-1 (or the pseudogene TRBV3-2) to TRBJ2-7, with D possibly being TRBD2 (7 bases). This CDR3 contains 17 residues. Trimming stripped 0 bases from V and 3 bases from J, with 18 bases between. CDR1 and CDR2 (germline): LGHDT, YNNKEL (reference sequence). CDR3 residues: CASSQEGGGRDDYEQYF. CDR3 bases: TGTGCCAGCAGCCAAGAGGGCGGGGGCCGGGATGACTACGAGCAGTACTTC.

CDR3 sequence: CASSLEDLPAYEQYF. The CDR3 DNA reads as TGTGCCAGCAGCTTGGAGGATCTTCCCGCCTACGAGCAGTACTTC. The genes are TRBV11-2 and TRBJ2-7, with a tentative D call TRBD2 (5 bases). CDR1 SGHAT and CDR2 FQNNGV come from the germline V gene. V lost 3 bases and J 2 bases, leaving 14 bases between the germline ends. This CDR3 is 15 amino acids long.

The chain couples TRBV28 to TRBJ1-5, with 7 nucleotides matching TRBD1. Germline V CDR1 and CDR2: MDHEN, SYDVKM. Losses at the gene ends were 5 bases for V and 2 bases for J; bases not matched to a gene: 9. CDR3 length equals 16 residues. CDR3 sequence: CASSKRQGLRNQPQHF. CDR3 DNA sequence: TGTGCCAGCAGTAAAAGACAGGGTCTCCGCAATCAGCCCCAGCATTTT. The variable domain in full, with the rest retrieved from reference TRBV28 and TRBJ1-5, is DVKVTQSSRYLVKRTGEKVFLECVQDMDHENMFWYRQDPGLGLRLIYFSYDVKMKEKGDIPEGYSVSREKKERFSLILESASTNQTSMYLCASSKRQGLRNQPQHFGDGTRLSIL.

The V gene is TRBV18, the J gene TRBJ1-4; the match to TRBD1 covers 10 bases. J gave up 8 bases and V 3 bases, and 3 bases lay outside the gene matches. The CDR3 is 14 amino acids. Germline V gene data show CDR1 as KGHSH and CDR2 as LQKENI. CDR3 coding DNA: TGTGCCAGCTCACCCTGGGACAGGGGCGAAAAACTGTTTTTT. Amino acids: CASSPWDRGEKLFF.

The chain recombines TRBV15 with TRBJ2-1; 7 positions agree with TRBD2. The CDR3 is 14 amino acids. J was trimmed by 9 bases and V by 0 bases; bases with no gene match: 5. The germline gives CDR1 LNHNV, CDR2 YYDKDF (reference sequence). CDR3 sequence reads: CATSRDRGRVEQFF. CDR3 in DNA: TGTGCCACCAGCAGAGATCGAGGGAGGGTTGAGCAGTTCTTC.

This clone was counted between two and nine times. V usage is TRBV10-3 and J usage is TRBJ2-2, with TRBD1 matching 9 bases. V gave up 6 bases and J gave up 4 bases; unmatched junction bases: 6. The germline gives CDR1 ENHRY, CDR2 SYGVKD. This CDR3 comprises 15 residues. The CDR3 region has the DNA TGTGCCATCAGCCCGGGACAGGGAGTCACCGGGGAGCTGTTTTTT. This codes for CAISPGQGVTGELFF.

The chain has TRBV23-1 and TRBJ2-3; TRBD2 agrees at 13 bases. TRBV23-1 is designated an ORF whose function remains uncertain. The CDR3 loop spans 12 amino acids. The ends lost 4 bases at V and 15 bases at J; junction bases unmatched: 4. CDR3: CASSRGLAGLYF. As DNA, the CDR3 is TGCGCCAGCAGTCGGGGACTAGCGGGGCTCTATTTT.

The V and J genes are TRBV5-1 and TRBJ2-2; 8 positions match TRBD1. This CDR3 has 16 amino acids. V shed 4 bases and J 4 bases; nucleotides not matched to a gene: 9. The germline gives CDR1 SGHRS, CDR2 YFSETQ. Here the CDR3 reads CASSPWTGITTGELFF. The CDR3 bases are TGCGCCAGCAGCCCCTGGACAGGGATCACCACCGGGGAGCTGTTTTTT.

J is TRBJ2-7 and V is TRBV29-1; 12 nucleotides line up with TRBD2. Germline CDR1 and CDR2: SQVTM and ANQGSEA. The CDR3 loop spans 13 amino acids. With 7 bases clipped from V and 5 bases from J, the junction kept 6 bases outside the gene matches. As DNA, the CDR3 is TGCAGCGGATCCCTAGCGGGAGGGAACGAGCAGTACTTC. This encodes CSGSLAGGNEQYF.

The chain couples TRBV3-1 (or the pseudogene TRBV3-2) to TRBJ2-7; 7 bases match TRBD1. Germline CDR1 LGHDT, CDR2 YNNKEL (reference sequence). Germline trimming cut 5 bases from V and 8 bases from J; bases unmatched to any gene: 9. This CDR3 has 13 amino acids. CDR3 nucleotides: TGTGCCAGCAGCTCTGGGACAGCCGCTCAGCAGTACTTC. This translates into CASSSGTAAQQYF.

V usage is TRBV24-1 and J usage is TRBJ2-7; possibly TRBD1 for D (6 bases). Germline V gene lookup returns CDR1 KGHDR and CDR2 SFDVKD. The CDR3 is 16 amino acids. V lost 0 bases, J lost 0 bases, and 11 bases lay in between. The CDR3 nucleotides read TGTGCCACCAGTGATTTGGGGCAGGGGCCCTCCTACGAGCAGTACTTC. Amino acid sequence: CATSDLGQGPSYEQYF.

The gene calls are TRBV29-1 and TRBJ2-1; 8 positions agree with TRBD2. The CDR3 runs to 13 residues. Trimming cost V 6 bases and J 5 bases; bases outside gene matches: 6. Germline CDR1 reads SQVTM; CDR2 reads ANQGSEA. For the CDR3, the DNA is TGCAGCGTCCTACTAGCGGAGGACAATGAGCAGTTCTTC. It encodes CSVLLAEDNEQFF.

This clone was recorded only once. The gene calls are TRBV4-2 and TRBJ2-6; no clear D. The germline gives CDR1 LGHNA, CDR2 YNFKEQ. Trimming took 5 bases from V and 4 from J, leaving 9 bases between them. This CDR3 has 14 residues. CDR3 amino acids: CASSSDVGANVLTF. CDR3 DNA sequence: TGTGCCAGCAGCAGCGACGTCGGGGCCAACGTCCTGACTTTC.

V is TRBV5-1 and J is TRBJ2-2; TRBD1 matches 7 bases. Germline-derived CDR1 and CDR2 are SGHRS and YFSETQ. The CDR3 has 16 amino acids. The trim removed 1 base at V and 2 bases at J, leaving 5 bases unmatched. The CDR3 reads CASSLIGTVNTGELFF. The DNA for the CDR3 is TGCGCCAGCAGCTTGATCGGGACAGTTAACACCGGGGAGCTGTTTTTT.

The CDR3: CASSDPRGTDTQYF. DNA of the CDR3: TGTGCCAGCAGTGATCCCCGGGGGACCGATACGCAGTATTTT. This chain joins TRBV25-1 and TRBJ2-3; TRBD2 might be the D (6 bases). CDR3 size: 14 residues. From germline, CDR1 is MGHDK and CDR2 SYGVNS. Trimming cost V 3 bases and J 6 bases, with 13 bases left between them.